The 31 T cell receptor beta chains in this list originate from one sample, sequenced in a study of OX40 agonist ivuxolimab in advanced cancers. The table came from immunoSEQ multiplex PCR; TCRdb's copy has only in-frame clones and leaves some out. The profile shows about 77,000 clones, roughly 85% of them singletons. The sample here was CD4+ or CD8+ T cells sorted from blood, taken in a trial of the OX40 agonist ivuxolimab. These receptors all come from an adult with an advanced solid tumor such as melanoma, head and neck, liver or kidney cancer.

CDR3 in DNA: TGTGCCTGGAGTCTAACTGACAGCAACACTGAAGCTTTCTTT. Amino acid sequence: CAWSLTDSNTEAFF. The chain joins TRBV30 to TRBJ1-1; a weak D match, TRBD1 (5 bases). Deletions cut 2 bases from V and 2 bases from J, with 12 bases between. The CDR3 spans 14 residues. Germline assignment: CDR1 GTSNPN and CDR2 SVGIG (reference sequence).

V is TRBV19 and J is TRBJ1-6; TRBD1 agrees at 10 bases. Trimming at V came to 6 bases and at J to 9 bases, leaving 5 bases not matched to a gene. The length of the CDR3 is 14 residues. Germline V gives CDR1 LNHDA, CDR2 SQIVND (reference sequence). The CDR3 loop reads CASRPTGGVSPLHF. The CDR3 DNA sequence: TGTGCCAGTAGGCCGACAGGGGGCGTTTCACCCCTCCACTTT.

The gene calls are TRBV30 and TRBJ1-5; D gene uncertain. Trimming cost V 4 bases and J 1 base, with 8 bases left between them. Germline CDR1 and CDR2: GTSNPN and SVGIG (reference sequence). The CDR3 totals 13 residues. CDR3 nucleotide sequence: TGTGCCTGGACCCGATCCAGCAATCAGCCCCAGCATTTT. Translation gives CAWTRSSNQPQHF.

As for this clone: At the DNA level, this CDR3 is encoded by other sequences in the same sample as well. This chain uses TRBV6-5 with TRBJ1-3; D gene unclear. The CDR3 totals 16 residues. Germline-derived CDR1 and CDR2 are MNHEY and SVGAGI. V gave up 0 bases and J gave up 0 bases, with 9 bases separating them. CDR3 residues: CASSYSSSYSGNTIYF. The DNA for the CDR3 is TGTGCCAGCAGTTACTCTTCAAGCTACTCTGGAAACACCATATATTTT.

The rearrangement uses TRBV4-3 and TRBJ2-5, with 10 bases matching TRBD2. J gave up 1 base and V 1 base, and 6 bases lay outside the gene matches. CDR3 length: 17 amino acids. CDR1 and CDR2 (germline): LGHNA, YSLEER. The CDR3 reads CASSQGGAGGLQETQYF. CDR3 in DNA: TGCGCCAGCAGCCAAGGGGGAGCGGGGGGGCTCCAAGAGACCCAGTACTTC.

The chain recombines TRBV30 with TRBJ1-2; possible D gene TRBD1, 5 bases. This CDR3 has 12 residues. V was pared by 5 bases and J by 5 bases, with 12 bases between. CDR1 GTSNPN and CDR2 SVGIG come from the germline V gene (reference sequence). The CDR3 region is CAWGGVGYGYTF. Here the CDR3 DNA reads TGTGCCTGGGGAGGGGTAGGATATGGCTACACCTTC.

The rearrangement links TRBV6-5 to TRBJ1-2, with D hard to call. V lost 5 bases and J 5 bases, leaving 18 bases between the germline ends. Germline-derived CDR1 and CDR2 are MNHEY and SVGAGI. This CDR3 has 15 residues. The CDR3 DNA reads as TGTGCCAGCAGTGGTTTGAGGACGGGCTCGTATGGCTACACCTTC. This sequence encodes CASSGLRTGSYGYTF.

In the case of this clone: The same CDR3 is also encoded by other DNA sequences in this sample. The chain has TRBV4-2 and TRBJ2-2; the D is unclear. The V end was cut by 2 bases, the J end by 1 base, with 8 bases between. Per the germline V gene, CDR1 is LGHNA and CDR2 is YNFKEQ. The CDR3 consists of 15 residues. The CDR3 protein is CASSQHQENTGELFF. CDR3 DNA: TGTGCCAGCAGCCAACACCAGGAGAACACCGGGGAGCTGTTTTTT.

The chain recombines TRBV11-2 with TRBJ2-5, with unresolved D. The CDR3 runs to 13 residues. V was trimmed by 3 bases and J by 4 bases, leaving 9 bases between them. CDR1 is SGHAT, CDR2 FQNNGV, per germline. CDR3 in amino acids: CASSFSAGETQYF. CDR3 bases: TGTGCCAGCAGCTTTTCGGCCGGAGAGACCCAGTACTTC.

The V call is TRBV5-1, the J call TRBJ1-1; 7 bases are a match to TRBD1. The germline gives CDR1 SGHRS, CDR2 YFSETQ. J lost 1 base, V lost 4 bases, and 4 bases had no gene match. The CDR3 loop spans 14 amino acids. The CDR3 region has the DNA TGCGCCAGCAGCATCCGACAGGGGAACACTGAAGCTTTCTTT. Translated, it gives CASSIRQGNTEAFF.

This clone was observed a handful of times. The rearrangement uses TRBV5-5 and TRBJ1-5; D uncertain. Germline values: CDR1 SGHKS, CDR2 YYEKEE (reference sequence). V was clipped by 4 bases and J by 0 bases, with 2 bases between them. The CDR3 runs to 12 residues. DNA for the CDR3: TGTGCCAGCAGCCGTAGCAATCAGCCCCAGCATTTT. This gives the protein CASSRSNQPQHF.

The chain couples TRBV7-2 to TRBJ2-4; the D gene is possibly TRBD1 (6 bases). The CDR3 runs to 15 residues. Germline-derived CDR1 and CDR2 are SGHTA and FQGNSA. The V gene lost 5 bases and the J gene lost 3 bases, with 14 bases spanning the gap. The CDR3 DNA sequence: TGTGCCAGCAGCCCCGCGCTAGGGGGCAAAAACATTCAGTACTTC. Amino acid sequence: CASSPALGGKNIQYF.

This chain uses TRBV14 with TRBJ2-7; 10 nucleotides match TRBD2. The CDR3 extends over 16 amino acids. Trimming took 3 bases from V and 2 from J; bases not matched to a gene: 7. CDR1 SGHDN and CDR2 FVKESK come from the germline V gene. The CDR3 coding sequence is TGTGCCAGCAGCCAGGGGCGAGCGGGGGGGCCCTACGAGCAGTACTTC. It is translated as CASSQGRAGGPYEQYF.

V usage is TRBV5-6 and J usage is TRBJ1-6; 9 nucleotides agree with TRBD1. The trim removed 4 bases at V and 6 bases at J, leaving 11 bases unmatched. The CDR3 has 17 residues. Germline values: CDR1 SGHDT, CDR2 YYEEEE. The CDR3 region has the DNA TGTGCCAGCAGCCGAGGGACAGGGTTCCCCTCTAATTCACCCCTCCACTTT. It translates to CASSRGTGFPSNSPLHF. The variable domain in full, completed from reference TRBV5-6 and TRBJ1-6, reads DAGVTQSPTHLIKTRGQQVTLRCSPKSGHDTVSWYQQALGQGPQFIFQYYEEEERQRGNFPDRFSGHQFPNYSSELNVNALLLGDSALYLCASSRGTGFPSNSPLHFGNGTRLTVT.

The rearrangement links TRBV5-1 to TRBJ1-6, with 9 bases that match TRBD1. CDR3 size: 15 residues. CDR1 is SGHRS, CDR2 YFSETQ, per germline. The V gene end was trimmed by 0 bases and the J gene end by 8 bases; junction bases not matched to a gene: 3. The CDR3 loop reads CASSLGRTGDSPLHF. CDR3 bases: TGCGCCAGCAGCTTGGGCCGGACAGGGGATTCACCCCTCCACTTT.

The chain carries TRBV19 and TRBJ1-1; D ambiguous. The germline gives CDR1 LNHDA, CDR2 SQIVND (reference sequence). This CDR3 has 17 residues. V lost 2 bases and J lost 1, with 17 bases in between. In nucleotides, the CDR3 is TGTGCCAGTAGTATAAACACCCCGGGAAAAAAGAACACTGAAGCTTTCTTT. This encodes CASSINTPGKKNTEAFF.

The gene calls are TRBV4-2 and TRBJ2-2, with D maybe TRBD1 (6 bases). Trimming pared 3 bases from V and 0 bases from J, leaving 14 bases between. The CDR3 totals 17 residues. Germline loops: CDR1 LGHNA, CDR2 YNFKEQ. The CDR3 region is CASSHYQGPTNTGELFF. In nucleotides, the CDR3 is TGTGCCAGCAGCCATTACCAGGGGCCTACGAACACCGGGGAGCTGTTTTTT.

The rearrangement links TRBV11-2 to TRBJ1-2; possibly TRBD1 for D (6 bases). Germline loops: CDR1 SGHAT, CDR2 FQNNGV. The CDR3 runs 18 residues. V dropped 0 bases and J dropped 5 bases, with 22 bases sitting between them. CDR3 sequence reads: CASSLDRGSGQQEYGYTF. The CDR3, as DNA: TGTGCCAGCAGCTTAGATCGGGGCTCCGGACAGCAAGAATATGGCTACACCTTC.

The rearrangement joins TRBV5-6 to TRBJ2-7; D is perhaps TRBD1 (5 bases). The ends were cut back, 5 bases at V and 4 bases at J, with 7 bases in the middle. This CDR3 has 11 amino acids. Germline-derived CDR1 and CDR2 are SGHDT and YYEEEE. CDR3: CASSRQYEQYF. DNA of the CDR3: TGTGCCAGCAGTCGACAGTACGAGCAGTACTTC.

The chain joins TRBV12-5 to TRBJ1-2; tentative D call: TRBD1 (5 bases). Trimming removed 1 base at V and 6 bases at J, with 18 bases between. The CDR3 has 16 amino acids. Germline loops: CDR1 LGHNT, CDR2 FRNRAP. The CDR3 protein is CASGLAVGTSRNGYTF. CDR3 in DNA: TGTGCTAGTGGTTTGGCTGTGGGGACCAGCCGAAATGGCTACACCTTC.

The chain uses TRBV5-8 and TRBJ1-4, with 9 nucleotides matching TRBD1. V was pared by 0 bases and J by 7 bases, with 1 base of the junction left unmatched. The germline V gene has CDR1 SGHTS and CDR2 YDEGEE. This CDR3 is 14 amino acids long. CDR3 sequence reads: CASSLGDRVEKLFF. The CDR3 coding sequence is TGTGCCAGCAGCTTGGGGGACAGGGTTGAAAAACTGTTTTTT.

V is TRBV10-3 and J is TRBJ1-1; 8 bases fit TRBD1. The V segment lost 6 bases and the J segment 5 bases; nucleotides outside the gene matches: 8. The CDR3 sequence is 14 residues long. The germline CDR1 and CDR2 sequences are ENHRY and SYGVKD. In DNA form, the CDR3 reads TGTGCCATCAGCCCGGACAGGGCGAGGACTGAAGCTTTCTTT. Protein product: CAISPDRARTEAFF.

This clone was counted a few times. The chain employs TRBV2 and TRBJ2-5, with 7 bases lining up with TRBD1. Germline-derived CDR1 and CDR2 are SNHLY and FYNNEI. This CDR3 spans 14 amino acids. After removal of 6 bases from V and 2 bases from J, the junction contained 6 bases not matched to a gene. Here the CDR3 DNA reads TGTGCCAGCAGCGGACAGGCGATTCAAGAGACCCAGTACTTC. Translation gives CASSGQAIQETQYF.

The rearrangement links TRBV5-6 to TRBJ2-5, with unresolved D. This CDR3 is built from 11 residues. From germline, CDR1 is SGHDT and CDR2 YYEEEE. The V and J ends lost 3 bases and 5 bases respectively, with 5 bases between them. CDR3 amino acids: CASSSRETQYF. DNA of the CDR3: TGTGCCAGCAGCTCGCGGGAGACCCAGTACTTC.

The chain employs TRBV7-9 and TRBJ1-2; 7 bases fit TRBD1. Germline CDR1 and CDR2: SEHNR and FQNEAQ (reference sequence). With 5 bases clipped from V and 7 bases from J, the junction kept 16 bases outside the gene matches. The CDR3 runs to 16 residues. Written as DNA, the CDR3 is TGTGCCAGCAGCGACATTAACCCACAGGGGATGGGTGGCTACACCTTC. Its translation is CASSDINPQGMGGYTF.

This chain links TRBV7-2 with TRBJ2-1; no clear D gene. CDR1 is SGHTA and CDR2 is FQGNSA in the germline V gene. The CDR3 spans 14 residues. V lost 2 bases, J lost 8 bases, and 13 bases lay in between. Here the CDR3 reads CASSLFSTRDEQFF. In nucleotides, the CDR3 is TGTGCCAGCAGCTTATTTTCTACTCGGGATGAGCAGTTCTTC.

This chain joins TRBV4-3 and TRBJ2-4; 10 bases agree with TRBD1. Germline assignment: CDR1 LGHNA and CDR2 YSLEER. V lost 0 bases and J lost 9; bases outside the gene matches: 8. The CDR3 loop spans 16 amino acids. This CDR3 is CASSQEGQGPPGIQYF. The CDR3 DNA reads TGCGCCAGCAGCCAAGAGGGACAGGGGCCGCCTGGCATTCAGTACTTC.

Turning to this clone: One junction end disagrees with the germline gene, perhaps due to a read error. The genes are TRBV7-7 and TRBJ2-1; 8 nucleotides agree with TRBD2. The length of the CDR3 is 15 residues. CDR1 and CDR2 (germline): SSHAT, FNYEAQ (reference sequence). CDR3 sequence: CASSISGGSHNEQFF. CDR3 in DNA: TGTGCTAGCAGCATAAGCGGGGGCTCCCACAATGAGCAGTTCTTC.

The rearrangement joins TRBV7-2 to TRBJ1-4; the D gene is possibly TRBD1 (6 bases). Germline CDR1 SGHTA, CDR2 FQGNSA. The CDR3 length is 16 residues. Trimming pared 3 bases from V and 7 bases from J, leaving 18 bases between. CDR3 region: CASSFVEGGLGEKLFF. DNA of the CDR3: TGTGCCAGCAGCTTCGTGGAGGGGGGCCTTGGTGAAAAACTGTTTTTT. Together with reference TRBV7-2 and TRBJ1-4, the CDR3 gives the full variable domain: GAGVSQSPSNKVTEKGKDVELRCDPISGHTALYWYRQSLGQGLEFLIYFQGNSAPDKSGLPSDRFSAERTGGSVSTLTIQRTQQEDSAVYLCASSFVEGGLGEKLFFGSGTQLSVL.

This sequence joins TRBV7-3 and TRBJ2-1; 7 bases line up with TRBD1. The CDR3 consists of 15 residues. The V segment lost 3 bases and the J segment 3 bases; nucleotides outside the gene matches: 5. The germline CDR1 and CDR2 sequences are SGHTA and FQGTGA. CDR3 amino acids: CASSFDRVSYNEQFF. The CDR3 DNA follows: TGTGCCAGCAGCTTCGACAGGGTTAGCTACAATGAGCAGTTCTTC.

The rearrangement links TRBV5-6 to TRBJ2-7; D is unresolved. In germline, CDR1 is SGHDT, CDR2 YYEEEE. The ends were cut back, 4 bases at V and 2 bases at J, with 4 bases in the middle. The CDR3 sequence is 11 residues long. The CDR3 DNA reads as TGTGCCAGCAGCACACCCTACGAGCAGTACTTC. Translation: CASSTPYEQYF.